This T cell receptor (beta chain) comes out of a study of blood T cell repertoires in COVID-19. Study as a whole: Italy, Spain and the United States were the sources of the convalescent and acute COVID-19 samples. Sources were T cells, B-cell-depleted T cells, or PBMCs; the material itself was cDNA or gDNA.

Here immunoSEQ multiplex PCR was the method, and the copy in TCRdb shows in-frame clones only, minus some. The profile shows roughly 24,000 clones, roughly 79% of them singletons. Material: peripheral blood. This TCR derives from an elderly man with active or convalescent COVID-19.

The CDR3 nucleotides are TGTGCCAGCTCGCATACGCCGGGACAGGGAGGCGCTGGGGCCAACGTCCTGACTTTC. Its protein is CASSHTPGQGGAGANVLTF. This chain joins TRBV18 and TRBJ2-6, with 9 bases identical to TRBD1. The CDR3 contains 19 residues. Germline-derived CDR1 and CDR2 are KGHSH and LQKENI. V lost 6 bases to trimming and J lost 2 bases; unmatched junction nucleotides: 14.